The clone carrying this T cell receptor beta chain has only one observation. The CDR3 loop spans 17 amino acids. V lost 2 bases, J lost 1 base, and 9 bases stayed unmatched. CDR1 is LGHNA, CDR2 YNFKEQ, per germline. This sample is drawn from a study of blood T cell repertoires in COVID-19. Study information: Acute and convalescent COVID-19 samples came from the United States, Italy and Spain.

Authors' data handling: Reference gene primers were amplified, and this amplification served to estimate nucleated cell counts. This table comes from immunoSEQ multiplex PCR, and its TCRdb copy is limited to in-frame clones, with some not included. V and J calls and clone size are those listed in that table; D and trimming were worked out from the DNA. This sample has 310,000 or so clones, with around 86% found just once. The receptor comes from a woman aged 45-65 years with acute or convalescent COVID-19. This rearrangement joins TRBV4-2 to TRBJ2-7, with 9 bases fitting TRBD1. The sample taken for sequencing was peripheral blood. The chain's CDR3 is CASSQRLGDRVSYEQYF. The CDR3 DNA is TGTGCCAGCAGCCAAAGACTTGGGGACAGGGTATCCTACGAGCAGTACTTC.